This TCR beta chain was sequenced in a study of shared clonotypes between healthy human individuals. Looking at the study overall: CD8 memory received one plate per donor, CD8 naive two, CD4 memory three and CD4 naive three.

Adult Caucasians living in Nashville, Tennessee made up all of the donors. Whole-study results and caveats: Naive subsets, compared against memory subsets, generally had larger estimated richness values.

Concerning this clone itself: The antigen remains unidentified.

The CDR3 has 11 amino acids. The method was immunoSEQ multiplex PCR; TCRdb's version includes in-frame clones alone and lacks a portion of them. The repertoire holds about 380,000 clones, with around 96% as singletons. The source is a man in his thirties or forties in good health. The rearrangement links TRBV21-1 to TRBJ2-7. TRBV21-1 is a recognized pseudogene. The material sequenced was memory CD8+ T cells sorted from blood. Sample subset: CD45RO+ cells pooled with CCR7-negative TemRA cells. The CDR3 is CASRVPYEQYF. The CDR3 region has the DNA TGTGCCAGCAGGGTACCCTACGAGCAGTACTTC.